Following are 25 T cell receptor beta chains from one sample sequenced in a study of blood T cells in healthy people across ages. Together with a sample-barcoded 5' primer, a J-beta primer mix was included in a second PCR lasting roughly 6 to 12 cycles. MiXCR, run by TCRdb on the 5' RACE reads, gives a single entry per CDR3 protein. The sample holds 750,000 or so distinct CDR3 sequences, roughly 25% seen once. These data also formed part of another study, on T cells of mothers and their children.

The sample comprised blood. The receptors stem from a boy aged 5 to 17 in good health.

This clonotype was counted only a few times. The V gene is TRBV20-1, the J gene TRBJ2-4; no reliable D call. V dropped 1 base and J dropped 0 bases, with 13 bases sitting between them. This CDR3 region has 16 residues. Per germline, CDR1 DFQATT and CDR2 SNEGSKA (reference sequence). In DNA, the CDR3 is TGCAGTGCTAGAGGGGATAAGCAACCAGCCAAAAACATTCAGTACTTC. Translated, it gives CSARGDKQPAKNIQYF.

The chain combines TRBV12-3 or TRBV12-4 with TRBJ2-3; no firm D call. This CDR3 region has 13 residues. The V end was cut by 7 bases, the J end by 4 bases, with 12 bases between. DNA for the CDR3: TGTGCCAGCACACAGTCCGTAGCAGATACGCAGTATTTT. Amino acid sequence: CASTQSVADTQYF.

CDR3 DNA: TGTGCCAGCAGTGAGTTTGGTAGCGGGCCGTACAATGAGCAGTTCTTC. Translation: CASSEFGSGPYNEQFF. This chain uses TRBV6-4 with TRBJ2-1, with 7 bases identical to TRBD2. CDR3 length: 16 residues. Germline CDR1 reads MRHNA; CDR2 reads SNTAGT. The V segment lost 3 bases and the J segment 4 bases; nucleotides outside the gene matches: 9.

This clonotype came up a few times. This rearrangement joins TRBV11-1 to TRBJ2-7; 11 nucleotides agree with TRBD1. Trimming removed 4 bases from V and 3 bases from J; junction bases left unmatched: 2. Germline CDR1 and CDR2: SGHAT and FQDESV (reference sequence). The CDR3 has 14 amino acids. The CDR3 reads CASSSGQGDYEQYF. CDR3 in DNA: TGTGCCAGCAGCTCGGGACAGGGGGACTACGAGCAGTACTTC.

This clonotype was detected only a few times. V usage is TRBV6-5 and J usage is TRBJ2-6; the D is unclear. Germline V gene data show CDR1 as MNHEY and CDR2 as SVGAGI. The V end lost 2 bases, the J end lost 0 bases, and 11 bases lay between the germline ends. CDR3 length: 17 residues. This chain's CDR3 is CASSYAAGSSGANVLTF. DNA for the CDR3: TGTGCCAGCAGTTACGCCGCTGGCAGCTCTGGGGCCAACGTCCTGACTTTC.

This clonotype was recorded a few times. The rearrangement uses TRBV20-1 and TRBJ2-7; D gene uncertain. Trimming stripped 3 bases from V and 4 bases from J, with 13 bases between. CDR1 is DFQATT, CDR2 SNEGSKA, per germline (reference sequence). The length of the CDR3 is 13 residues. CDR3 in amino acids: CSASSSRVYEQYF. The CDR3 region has the DNA TGCAGTGCTAGTTCCTCGCGCGTATACGAGCAGTACTTC.

Only a few counts were recorded for this clonotype. V is TRBV4-1 and J is TRBJ1-5; 8 positions match TRBD1. Trimming took 1 base from V and 7 from J; bases not matched to a gene: 6. CDR1 MGHRA and CDR2 YSYEKL come from the germline V gene. This CDR3 contains 15 residues. CDR3 sequence: CASSQGQGMGQPQHF. The CDR3 DNA follows: TGCGCCAGCAGCCAAGGACAGGGGATGGGGCAGCCCCAGCATTTT.

This clonotype was found a few times. CDR3 region: CASSFQLDQETQYF. Written as DNA, the CDR3 is TGCGCCAGCAGCTTCCAACTAGACCAAGAGACCCAGTACTTC. The chain joins TRBV5-1 to TRBJ2-5, with D possibly being TRBD2 (5 bases). The CDR3 is 14 amino acids. Germline assignment: CDR1 SGHRS and CDR2 YFSETQ. With 2 bases removed from V and 0 bases from J, the gap between germline ends came to 8 bases.

The V gene is TRBV12-3 or TRBV12-4, the J gene TRBJ2-7; D is ambiguous. The CDR3 contains 15 residues. V lost 4 bases and J 3 bases, leaving 16 bases between the germline ends. CDR3 sequence (DNA): TGTGCCAGCAGTTCCCGCTACAGCGTTCGCTACGAGCAGTACTTC. Protein: CASSSRYSVRYEQYF.

The chain combines TRBV6-2 or TRBV6-3 with TRBJ2-5; D is possibly TRBD1 (6 bases). The DNA end is more similar to TRBJ2-1, so the J call may be wrong. This CDR3 contains 16 residues. Germline CDR1 is MNHEY and CDR2 is SVGEGT. The CDR3 nucleotides read TGTGCCAGCAGTTACCTACGCCGAACAGGGACCGATGAGCAGTTCTTC. It is translated as CASSYLRRTGTDEQFF.

This chain connects TRBV7-2 to TRBJ2-2; D could derive from TRBD1 or TRBD2 (5 bases each). This CDR3 has 12 amino acids. Germline V gives CDR1 SGHTA, CDR2 FQGNSA. The V end was cut by 8 bases, the J end by 10 bases, with 14 bases between. This CDR3 is CASGVWDEELFF. CDR3 DNA sequence: TGTGCCAGCGGAGTGTGGGACGAGGAGCTGTTTTTT.

This chain connects TRBV20-1 to TRBJ1-1; no firm D call. The V and J ends lost 3 bases and 4 bases respectively, with 9 bases between them. Per the germline V gene, CDR1 is DFQATT and CDR2 is SNEGSKA (reference sequence). This CDR3 contains 12 residues. The CDR3 region is CSASEVFTEAFF. The CDR3 DNA reads as TGCAGTGCTAGTGAAGTATTCACTGAAGCTTTCTTT.

The V and J genes are TRBV5-6 and TRBJ2-5; D may correspond to TRBD1 or TRBD2 (5 bases each). CDR3 size: 13 residues. Germline CDR1 is SGHDT and CDR2 is YYEEEE. V was pared by 6 bases and J by 7 bases, with 16 bases between. CDR3 nucleotides: TGTGCCAGCACCATGGACTCGACAGCGACCCAGTACTTC. This translates into CASTMDSTATQYF.

In this sample, this clonotype turned up a few times. CDR3 sequence reads: CSATGTQANTIYF. The CDR3 nucleotides are TGCAGCGCTACCGGGACCCAAGCAAACACCATATATTTT. The chain combines TRBV29-1 with TRBJ1-3, with D perhaps TRBD1 (5 bases). This CDR3 comprises 13 residues. V gave up 7 bases and J gave up 6 bases, with 16 bases separating them. The germline V gene encodes CDR1 SQVTM and CDR2 ANQGSEA.

This chain links TRBV20-1 with TRBJ2-5; perhaps TRBD2 as D (6 bases). Judging by the DNA end, TRBJ2-7 fits better; the J call may be wrong. Germline CDR1 DFQATT, CDR2 SNEGSKA (reference sequence). The CDR3 consists of 12 residues. This CDR3 reads CSARGRVNEQYF. CDR3 sequence (DNA): TGCAGTGCTAGAGGGAGGGTCAACGAGCAGTACTTC.

This clonotype occurred a few times. The chain couples TRBV29-1 to TRBJ2-7; D is possibly TRBD1 (6 bases). Germline loops: CDR1 SQVTM, CDR2 ANQGSEA. The CDR3 has 13 amino acids. The ends were cut back, 6 bases at V and 1 base at J, with 13 bases in the middle. CDR3 DNA: TGCAGCGTAGACACCGGACAGTCCTACGAGCAGTACTTC. Its translation: CSVDTGQSYEQYF.

V and J are TRBV12-3 or TRBV12-4 and TRBJ1-4, with 7 bases fitting TRBD1. Losses at the gene ends were 10 bases for V and 7 bases for J; bases not matched to a gene: 9. There are 13 residues in the CDR3. Written as DNA, the CDR3 is TGTGCCACCACGGGGCAGGGGGTTGAAAAACTGTTTTTT. It is translated as CATTGQGVEKLFF.

The chain combines TRBV11-2 with TRBJ2-1, with D hard to call. The CDR3 is 16 amino acids. Trimming removed 5 bases from V and 2 bases from J, with 16 bases in between. Germline CDR1 reads SGHAT; CDR2 reads FQNNGV. This CDR3 is CASSPDGLRAYNEQFF. The CDR3 coding sequence is TGTGCCAGCAGCCCAGATGGCCTTAGGGCCTACAATGAGCAGTTCTTC.

The V call is TRBV25-1, the J call TRBJ2-2; the D gene could be TRBD1 or TRBD2 (6 bases each). CDR3 length equals 15 residues. V gave up 6 bases and J gave up 7 bases, with 18 bases separating them. Germline loops: CDR1 MGHDK, CDR2 SYGVNS. The CDR3 nucleotides read TGTGCCAGCAGGGTTAGTGGGGGGCCCGTCGGGGAGCTGTTTTTT. Its translation is CASRVSGGPVGELFF.

The rearrangement links TRBV12-3 or TRBV12-4 to TRBJ2-1; D might be TRBD1 (5 bases). Trimming took 3 bases from V and 15 from J, leaving 9 bases between them. The CDR3 spans 10 residues. The DNA for the CDR3 is TGTGCCAGCAGTTTGAAACAGGCGTTCTTC. Residues: CASSLKQAFF.

V is TRBV28 and J is TRBJ2-5; the match to TRBD1 covers 7 bases. Trimming took 5 bases from V and 3 from J; bases not matched to a gene: 9. The CDR3 is 15 amino acids. Germline assignment: CDR1 MDHEN and CDR2 SYDVKM. The CDR3 spells CASSPGGQNEETQYF. In DNA form, the CDR3 reads TGTGCCAGCAGTCCAGGGGGACAGAACGAAGAGACCCAGTACTTC.

CDR3 protein: CASSLGPPSGLGSYEQYF. CDR3 in DNA: TGTGCCAGCAGCTTAGGGCCCCCCTCAGGGCTTGGCTCCTACGAGCAGTACTTC. This chain links TRBV13 with TRBJ2-7, with D tentatively TRBD1 (5 bases). V lost 0 bases, J lost 0 bases, and 18 bases lay in between. Per germline, CDR1 PRHDT and CDR2 FYEKMQ (reference sequence). The CDR3 has 18 residues.

This clonotype was detected only once. CDR3 sequence reads: CSALWQGYTDTQYF. The CDR3 nucleotides read TGCAGCGCCTTGTGGCAGGGGTACACAGATACGCAGTATTTT. The rearrangement links TRBV29-1 to TRBJ2-3; tentatively, D is TRBD1 (6 bases). This CDR3 has 14 residues. V shed 7 bases and J shed 2 bases, with 16 bases lying between them. CDR1 and CDR2 from the germline V gene are SQVTM and ANQGSEA.

The CDR3 region is CSAGTGGSYPNQPQHF. DNA of the CDR3: TGCAGTGCGGGGACAGGGGGCTCCTACCCCAATCAGCCCCAGCATTTT. The chain has TRBV20-1 and TRBJ1-5; 12 nucleotides match TRBD1. Trimming at V came to 6 bases and at J to 3 bases, leaving 9 bases not matched to a gene. CDR3 size: 16 residues. The germline gives CDR1 DFQATT, CDR2 SNEGSKA (reference sequence).

A single count supports this clonotype. The rearrangement joins TRBV24-1 to TRBJ2-5; 7 bases are shared with TRBD1. Trimming removed 3 bases from V and 2 bases from J; junction bases left unmatched: 2. Germline loops: CDR1 KGHDR, CDR2 SFDVKD. The CDR3 totals 14 residues. The CDR3 protein is CATSDGTEQETQYF. The CDR3 region has the DNA TGTGCCACCAGTGATGGGACAGAACAAGAGACCCAGTACTTC.